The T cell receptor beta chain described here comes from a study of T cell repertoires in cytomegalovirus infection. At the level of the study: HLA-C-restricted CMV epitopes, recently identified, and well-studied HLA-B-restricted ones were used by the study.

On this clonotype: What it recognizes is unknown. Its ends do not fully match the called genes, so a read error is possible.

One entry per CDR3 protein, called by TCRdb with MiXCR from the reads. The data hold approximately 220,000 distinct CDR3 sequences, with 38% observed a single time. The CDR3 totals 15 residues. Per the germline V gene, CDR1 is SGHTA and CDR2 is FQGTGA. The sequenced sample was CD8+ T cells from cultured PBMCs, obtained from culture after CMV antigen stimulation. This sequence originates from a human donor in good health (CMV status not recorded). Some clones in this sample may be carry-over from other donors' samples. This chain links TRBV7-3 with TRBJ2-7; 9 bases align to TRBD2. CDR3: CASSITAGGTYEQYF. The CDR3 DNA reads TGTGCCAGCAGCATAACAGCGGGGGGAACCTACGAGCAGTACTTC.